A selection of T cell receptor beta chains follows, all from one sample in a study of early T cells in non-severe SARS-CoV-2 infection. One entry per CDR3 protein results from TCRdb running MiXCR on the 5' RACE reads. The repertoire consists of around 71,000 distinct CDR3 sequences, with approximately 9.1% occurring once and the leading ten covering 15% to 19%. The source was whole blood, collected at baseline. These receptors came from an adult who was a healthcare worker with PCR-confirmed SARS-CoV-2 infection or an uninfected control (not recorded which). The CDR3 runs from the conserved cysteine through the conserved F or W. The order of the fields is V gene, D gene, CDR3 length, clone size, J gene, CDR3 DNA, CDR3 protein. The D gene is left open where the match is weak. Some rows have no size entry. The others give once, few or many, or a class for an expanded clone.

>TRBV10-3|-|12|many|TRBJ2-7
TGTGCCATCAGTGCTTCCTCCTACGAGCAGTACTTC
CAISASSYEQYF
>TRBV7-8|-|15|many|TRBJ2-5
TGTGCCAGCAGCCCGGAAGTTGGGTGGCTTGAGACCCAGTACTTC
CASSPEVGWLETQYF
>TRBV4-2|TRBD1|15|-|TRBJ2-1
TGTGCCAGCAGCCAAGCGGACAGGGTTGGGGATGAGCAGTTCTTC
CASSQADRVGDEQFF
>TRBV7-9|-|17|-|TRBJ1-3
TGTGCCAGCAGCTTAGCCACCCGTATGGGTGCTGGAAACACCATATATTTT
CASSLATRMGAGNTIYF
>TRBV27|TRBD1|14|once|TRBJ1-2
TGTGCCAGCAGCCGTAGGGGACAGCTTTATGGCTACACCTTC
CASSRRGQLYGYTF
>TRBV12-3/TRBV12-4|-|13|-|TRBJ2-1
TGTGCCAGCAGTTTAAGTCTGCGGTTTGAGCAGTTCTTC
CASSLSLRFEQFF
>TRBV6-2/TRBV6-3|TRBD1|16|many|TRBJ2-2
TGTGCCAGCACAAAGGTGACAGGGGTGAACACCGGGGAGCTGTTTTTT
CASTKVTGVNTGELFF
>TRBV12-5|TRBD2|17|few|TRBJ2-7
TGTGCTAGTGGTTTGGCCCTAGCGGGGGACGGCTCCTACGAGCAGTACTTC
CASGLALAGDGSYEQYF
>TRBV28|TRBD1|16|many|TRBJ2-6
TGTGCCAGCAGTCCCCAGGGGGCGCTTGGGGCCAACGTCCTGACTTTC
CASSPQGALGANVLTF
>TRBV18|-|14|few|TRBJ2-7
TGTGCCAGCTCGCTCCGGGACTTCCCTCGGGAGCAGTACTTC
CASSLRDFPREQYF
>TRBV7-3|TRBD2|16|few|TRBJ2-1
TGTGCCAGCAGCCCCGGGGTAGCGGGGCCTAACAATGAGCAGTTCTTC
CASSPGVAGPNNEQFF
>TRBV6-5|-|16|-|TRBJ2-3
TGTGCCAGCAGTTACAGGCTAACTAAGAGCACAGATACGCAGTATTTT
CASSYRLTKSTDTQYF
>TRBV5-1|-|13|-|TRBJ2-7
TGCGCCAGCAGCGCCGGCTCAGGAGGGGAGCAGTACTTC
CASSAGSGGEQYF
>TRBV13|-|13|many|TRBJ2-3
TGTGCCAGCAGCATGGGGCGGACAGATACGCAGTATTTT
CASSMGRTDTQYF
>TRBV7-9|TRBD2|15|many|TRBJ2-1
TGTGCCAGCAGCTCTAGCGGGAGGCCCGACGATGAGCAGTTCTTC
CASSSSGRPDDEQFF
>TRBV7-2|-|15|many|TRBJ1-3
TGTGCCAGCAGCACCCGGCCTGGGCGAGGAAACACCATATATTTT
CASSTRPGRGNTIYF
>TRBV4-3|TRBD2|13|-|TRBJ2-3
TGCGCCAGCAGCCAAGCTAGCGGGAGAGCGCAGTATTTT
CASSQASGRAQYF
>TRBV29-1|-|11|few|TRBJ1-1
TGCAGCGTGGTCACCGACACTGAAGCTTTCTTT
CSVVTDTEAFF
>TRBV19|-|14|many|TRBJ1-5
TGTGCCAGTAGCAGCGGTGATGCCAATCAGCCCCAGCATTTT
CASSSGDANQPQHF
>TRBV7-8|-|14|-|TRBJ2-7
TGTGCCAGCAGCCCCCGGCCCCCGAGCTACGAGCAGTACTTC
CASSPRPPSYEQYF
>TRBV24-1|TRBD2|16|few|TRBJ2-7
TGTGCCACCAGTGACCTTGATAGCGGGAGGGCCTGCGAGCAGTACTTC
CATSDLDSGRACEQYF
>TRBV7-2|TRBD1|14|many|TRBJ2-7
TGTGCCAGCAGCATCCGCGGACAGGCCTACGAGCAGTACTTC
CASSIRGQAYEQYF
>TRBV20-1|-|13|many|TRBJ2-2
TGCAGTGCTCAGGAACCGAACACCGGGGAGCTGTTTTTT
CSAQEPNTGELFF
>TRBV24-1|TRBD2|15|many|TRBJ2-5
TGTGCCACCAGTGAGGGTGGTAGCGGGAAAGAGACCCAGTACTTC
CATSEGGSGKETQYF
>TRBV6-2/TRBV6-3|-|11|few|TRBJ2-1
TGTGCCAGCAGTCCCAATGATGAGCAGTTCTTC
CASSPNDEQFF
>TRBV4-1|TRBD2|19|many|TRBJ2-5
TGCGCCAGCAGCCATCCCGGACTAGCGGGAGGGCCAGACCAAGAGACCCAGTACTTC
CASSHPGLAGGPDQETQYF
>TRBV11-2|-|14|many|TRBJ2-2
TGTGCCAGCAGCTGGATGTCCAACACCGGGGAGCTGTTTTTT
CASSWMSNTGELFF
>TRBV29-1|-|13|-|TRBJ2-2
TGCAGCGTCCGAGCGGCCTACACCGGGGAGCTGTTTTTT
CSVRAAYTGELFF
>TRBV20-1|TRBD2|15|many|TRBJ2-1
TGCAGTGCAACCAGTCCGGGACTAGCTGGGAATGAGCAGTTCTTC
CSATSPGLAGNEQFF
>TRBV12-3/TRBV12-4|TRBD2|17|many|TRBJ2-1
TGTGCCAGCACCCACTTGGGAGGGAGGGCCCGGGGCAATGAGCAGTTCTTC
CASTHLGGRARGNEQFF
>TRBV19|-|15|many|TRBJ2-3
TGTGCCAGCTCACGTCCTAGCGCTATCACAGATACGCAGTATTTT
CASSRPSAITDTQYF
>TRBV6-2/TRBV6-3|TRBD2|17|few|TRBJ2-7
TGTGCCAGCAGTAGAAATCTAGCGGGAGCCGCCTACTACGAGCAGTACTTC
CASSRNLAGAAYYEQYF
>TRBV28|-|14|-|TRBJ1-6
TGTGCCAGCAGTTTTGGGACCGCCTTCTCACCCCTCCTCTTT
CASSFGTAFSPLLF
>TRBV27|TRBD1|14|many|TRBJ1-5
TGTGCCAGCAGAGCTTCGACAGGGGTTCAGCCCCAGCATTTT
CASRASTGVQPQHF
>TRBV30|-|13|-|TRBJ1-5
TGTGCCTGGAGTGTAACCGAAGGACAGCCCCAGCATTTT
CAWSVTEGQPQHF
>TRBV19|TRBD1|17|few|TRBJ2-2
TGTGCCAGTACCCCCTCCCCCGGGACAGGGGTTCACCGGGAGCTGTTTTTT
CASTPSPGTGVHRELFF
>TRBV9|TRBD1|11|-|TRBJ2-5
TGTGTCAGCAGCAGGGGACAGGGAAAGTACTTC
CVSSRGQGKYF
>TRBV5-1|-|13|-|TRBJ1-2
TGCGCCAGCAGCTTGGACAGCTTCTATGGCTACACCTTC
CASSLDSFYGYTF
>TRBV7-2|TRBD1|15|many|TRBJ2-7
TGTGCCAGCAGCTTAGTTTGGCAGGGGGCAGAGGAGCAGTACTTC
CASSLVWQGAEEQYF